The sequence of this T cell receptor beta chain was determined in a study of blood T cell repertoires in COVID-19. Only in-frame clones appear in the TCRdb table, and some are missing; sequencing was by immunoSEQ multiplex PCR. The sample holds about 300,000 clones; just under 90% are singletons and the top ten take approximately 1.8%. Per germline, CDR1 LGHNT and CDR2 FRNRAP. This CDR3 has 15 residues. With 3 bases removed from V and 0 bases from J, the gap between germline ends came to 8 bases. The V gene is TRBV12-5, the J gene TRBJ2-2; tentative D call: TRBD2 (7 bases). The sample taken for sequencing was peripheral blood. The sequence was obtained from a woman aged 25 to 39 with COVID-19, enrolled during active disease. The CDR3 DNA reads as TGTGCTAGTGGTTTAGGGGGGGCGAACACCGGGGAGCTGTTTTTT. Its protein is CASGLGGANTGELFF.